This TCR beta chain was sequenced in a study of blood T cells in healthy people across ages. Germline CDR1 reads LGHNA; CDR2 reads YSLEER. The CDR3 loop spans 16 amino acids. V gave up 0 bases and J gave up 0 bases, with 11 bases separating them. This clonotype was counted a few times. A second PCR, run for roughly 7 to 12 cycles, used a sample-barcoded 5' primer plus a J-beta primer mix. Each CDR3 protein is one row after TCRdb ran MiXCR on the 5' RACE reads. The data show 1.5 million to 2 million distinct CDR3 sequences, roughly 49% seen once. V and J are TRBV4-3 and TRBJ1-2; a weak D match, TRBD1 (5 bases). The sequence came from a woman between 35 and 50 years old in good health. The source material was blood. Written as DNA, the CDR3 is TGCGCCAGCAGCCAAGACCCCGGGGGATCTAACTATGGCTACACCTTC. Protein sequence: CASSQDPGGSNYGYTF.